What follows describes a single T cell receptor (beta chain). The antigen is unknown. This record comes from a study of cytomegalovirus exposure and HLA in healthy donors. Study results and caveats: More clonal expansion characterized HLA-associated TCR beta chains than equally common others in a later analysis. Earlier analysis found most TCR beta V segments productive about 87% or about 30% of the time. Later analysis showed most CMV-associated TCR beta chains appearing HLA-restricted. In a later analysis, TCR beta V- and J-gene trimming showed a link to a missense DCLRE1C variant.

The length of the CDR3 is 16 residues. The ends lost 6 bases at V and 5 bases at J; junction bases unmatched: 13. Germline V CDR1 and CDR2: MDHEN, SYDVKM. Primers for the PCR totalled 60 Vbeta and 13 Jbeta. Clones were sequenced by immunoSEQ multiplex PCR, and TCRdb holds only the in-frame ones, with some missing. The data contain around 180,000 clones, roughly 80% of them seen just once; the ten biggest clones take up about 2.4%. The sample was PBMCs. The gene calls are TRBV28 and TRBJ1-1, with 9 bases identical to TRBD1. This TCR derives from a male donor in good health and CMV-seronegative. The CDR3 nucleotides read TGTGCCAGCAGGGCCGATAAGGGGACAGGGAATACTGAAGCTTTCTTT. Translating it yields CASRADKGTGNTEAFF.